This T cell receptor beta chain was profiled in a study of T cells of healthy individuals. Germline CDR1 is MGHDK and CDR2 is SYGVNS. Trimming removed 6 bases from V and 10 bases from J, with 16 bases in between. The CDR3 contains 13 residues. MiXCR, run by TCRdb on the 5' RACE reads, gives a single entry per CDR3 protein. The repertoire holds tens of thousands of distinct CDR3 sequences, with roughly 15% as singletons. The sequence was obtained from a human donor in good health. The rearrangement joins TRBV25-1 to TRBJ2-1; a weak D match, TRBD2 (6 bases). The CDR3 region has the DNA TGTGCCAGCAGGGACTGGCGGGACGGGGAGCAGTTCTTC. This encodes CASRDWRDGEQFF. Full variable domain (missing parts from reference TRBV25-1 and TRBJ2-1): EADIYQTPRYLVIGTGKKITLECSQTMGHDKMYWYQQDPGMELHLIHYSYGVNSTEKGDLSSESTVSRIRTEHFPLTLESARPSHTSQYLCASRDWRDGEQFFGPGTRLTVL.